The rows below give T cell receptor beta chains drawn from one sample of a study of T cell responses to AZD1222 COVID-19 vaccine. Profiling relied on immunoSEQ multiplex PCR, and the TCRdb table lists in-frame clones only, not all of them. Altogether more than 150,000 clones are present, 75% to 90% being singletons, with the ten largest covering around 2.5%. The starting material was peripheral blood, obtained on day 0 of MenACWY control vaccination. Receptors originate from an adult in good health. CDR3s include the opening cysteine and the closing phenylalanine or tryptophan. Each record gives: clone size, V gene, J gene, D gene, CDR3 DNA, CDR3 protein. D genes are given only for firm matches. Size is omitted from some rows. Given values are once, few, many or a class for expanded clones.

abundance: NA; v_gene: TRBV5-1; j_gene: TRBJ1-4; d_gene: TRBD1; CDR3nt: TGCGCCAGCAGCACAGGGGGCGCGGCAACTAATGAAAAACTGTTTTTT; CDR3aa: CASSTGGAATNEKLFF
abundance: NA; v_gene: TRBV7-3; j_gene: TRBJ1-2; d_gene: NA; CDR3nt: TGTGCCAGCAGCTTAGAAGGACAGAGGCATGGCTACACCTTC; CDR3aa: CASSLEGQRHGYTF
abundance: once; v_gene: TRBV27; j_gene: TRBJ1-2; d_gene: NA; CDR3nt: TGTGCCAGCAGTTTGATGGGGGGCAGGACGGATGGCTACACCTTC; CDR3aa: CASSLMGGRTDGYTF
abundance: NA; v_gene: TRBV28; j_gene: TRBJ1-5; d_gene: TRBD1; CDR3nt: TGTGCCAGCAGTGGGGACAGGGGGCGATTTTATAGCAATCAGCCCCAGCATTTT; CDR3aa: CASSGDRGRFYSNQPQHF
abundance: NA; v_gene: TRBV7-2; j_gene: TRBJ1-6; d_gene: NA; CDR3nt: TGTGCCAGCAGCTTAGAGGGTAGAGATTCACCCCTCCACTTT; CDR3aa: CASSLEGRDSPLHF
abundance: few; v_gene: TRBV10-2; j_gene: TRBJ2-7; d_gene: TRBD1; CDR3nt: TGCGCCAGCAGTGACCCTGCGAGGGGGGACAGGGTCTACGAGCAGTACTTC; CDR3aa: CASSDPARGDRVYEQYF
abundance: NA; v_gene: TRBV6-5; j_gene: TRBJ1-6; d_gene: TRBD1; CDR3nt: TGTGCCAGCAACCCTGACAGGGGATATAATTCACCCCTCCACTTT; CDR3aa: CASNPDRGYNSPLHF
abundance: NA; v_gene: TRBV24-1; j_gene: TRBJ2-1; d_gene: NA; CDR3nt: TGTGCCACCAGTGATTCCCGGGGGTGGAGTTTAGGTTACAATGAGCAGTTCTTC; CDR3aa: CATSDSRGWSLGYNEQFF
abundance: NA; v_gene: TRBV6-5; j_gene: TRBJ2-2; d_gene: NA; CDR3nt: TGTGCCAGCAGTCGACTAGTGGAGGGAGCCGGGGAGCTGTTTTTT; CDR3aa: CASSRLVEGAGELFF
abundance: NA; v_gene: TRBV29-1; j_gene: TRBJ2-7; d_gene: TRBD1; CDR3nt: TGCAGCGCTGGGGGACAGTACTCCTACGAGCAGTACTTC; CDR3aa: CSAGGQYSYEQYF
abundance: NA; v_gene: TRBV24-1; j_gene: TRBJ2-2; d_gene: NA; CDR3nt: TGTGCCACCAGTGGCCGCAGGGACACCGGGGAGCTGTTTTTT; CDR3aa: CATSGRRDTGELFF
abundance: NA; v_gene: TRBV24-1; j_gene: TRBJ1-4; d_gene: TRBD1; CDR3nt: TGTGCCACCAGCCAGACCGGGACAGGGAATGAAAAACTGTTTTTT; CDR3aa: CATSQTGTGNEKLFF
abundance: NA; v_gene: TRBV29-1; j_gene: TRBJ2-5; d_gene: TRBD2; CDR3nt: TGCAGCGTTGCCGGACTAGCGATTGAGACCCAGTACTTC; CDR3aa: CSVAGLAIETQYF
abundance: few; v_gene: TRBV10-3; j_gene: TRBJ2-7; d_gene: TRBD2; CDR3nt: TGTGCCATCATGGCGGGAGGGAGCTCCTACGAGCAGTACTTC; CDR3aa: CAIMAGGSSYEQYF
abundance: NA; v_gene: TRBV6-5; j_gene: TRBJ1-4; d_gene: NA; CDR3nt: TGTGCCAGCCTGAGACAGCCAAATGAAAAACTGTTTTTT; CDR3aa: CASLRQPNEKLFF
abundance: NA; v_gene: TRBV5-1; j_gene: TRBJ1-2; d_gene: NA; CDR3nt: TGCGCCAGCAGCTTGTCAACAGATCCTAACTATGGCTACACCTTC; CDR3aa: CASSLSTDPNYGYTF
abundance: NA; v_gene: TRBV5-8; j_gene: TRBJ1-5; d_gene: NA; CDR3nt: TGTGCCAGCAGCTTGGGCCAGGGAGGAGGTAGCAATCAGCCCCAGCATTTT; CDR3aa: CASSLGQGGGSNQPQHF
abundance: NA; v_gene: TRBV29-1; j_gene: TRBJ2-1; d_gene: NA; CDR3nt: TGCAGCGTTGCCCCTGGGGGAAATGAGCAGTTCTTC; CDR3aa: CSVAPGGNEQFF
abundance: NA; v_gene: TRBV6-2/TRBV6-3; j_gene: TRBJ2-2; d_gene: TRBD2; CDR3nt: TGTGCCAGCAGCCAAAGGACTAGCGGGAGGAACGGGGAGCTGTTTTTT; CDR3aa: CASSQRTSGRNGELFF
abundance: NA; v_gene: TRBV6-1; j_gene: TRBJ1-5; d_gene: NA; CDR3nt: TGTGCCAGCAGTGATACGACAGGCTCCAATCAGCCCCAGCATTTT; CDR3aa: CASSDTTGSNQPQHF
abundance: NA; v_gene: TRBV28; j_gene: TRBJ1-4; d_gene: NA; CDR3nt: TGTGCCAGCATACGAAGCGGGGGTAATGAAAAACTGTTTTTT; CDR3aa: CASIRSGGNEKLFF
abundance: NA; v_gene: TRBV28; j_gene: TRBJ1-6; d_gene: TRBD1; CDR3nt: TGTGCCAGCAGTGACAGGGGACCCATTAATTCACCCCTCCACTTT; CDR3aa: CASSDRGPINSPLHF
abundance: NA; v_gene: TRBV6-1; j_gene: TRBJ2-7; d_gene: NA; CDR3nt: TGTGCCAGCAGTGAAGTTACAGCCTACGAGCAGTACTTC; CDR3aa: CASSEVTAYEQYF
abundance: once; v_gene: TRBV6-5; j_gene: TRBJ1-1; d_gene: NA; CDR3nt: TGTGCCAGCAGCAGAGTGACAGGAGTTTTTTCTGAAGCTTTCTTT; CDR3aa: CASSRVTGVFSEAFF
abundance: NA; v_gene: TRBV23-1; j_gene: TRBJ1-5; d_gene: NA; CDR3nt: TGCGCGAGCCCAGAGGGGATGTATTACAGCAATCAGCCCCAGCATTTT; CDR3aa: CASPEGMYYSNQPQHF
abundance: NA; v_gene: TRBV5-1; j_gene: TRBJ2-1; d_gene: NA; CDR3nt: TGCGCCAGCGGATGGACGAGGCCGGACAATGAGCAGTTCTTC; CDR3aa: CASGWTRPDNEQFF
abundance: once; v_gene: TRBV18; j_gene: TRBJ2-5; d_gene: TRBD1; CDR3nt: TGTGCCAGCTCACTGGGACAGGGCCCCGAGACCCAGTACTTC; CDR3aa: CASSLGQGPETQYF
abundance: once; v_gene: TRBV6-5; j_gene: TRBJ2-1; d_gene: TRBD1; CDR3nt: TGTGCCAGCAGCCCCGGGACAGGGGTTAACAATGAGCAGTTCTTC; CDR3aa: CASSPGTGVNNEQFF
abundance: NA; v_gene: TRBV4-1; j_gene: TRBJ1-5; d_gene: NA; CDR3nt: TGCGCCAGCAGCCAAGGAGGGCTAAGGGGGGCAAGGGATCAGCCCCAGCATTTT; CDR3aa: CASSQGGLRGARDQPQHF
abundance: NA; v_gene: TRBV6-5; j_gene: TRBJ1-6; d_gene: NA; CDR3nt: TGTGCCAGCAGTTACTCTGGGGAGCGGAATTCACCCCTCCACTTT; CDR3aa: CASSYSGERNSPLHF
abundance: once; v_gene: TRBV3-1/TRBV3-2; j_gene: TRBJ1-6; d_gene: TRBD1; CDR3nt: TGTGCCAGCAGCCAAGGGCCGACAGGGGGTTCACCCCTCCACTTT; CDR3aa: CASSQGPTGGSPLHF
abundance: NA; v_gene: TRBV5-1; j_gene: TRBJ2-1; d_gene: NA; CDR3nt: TGCGCCAGCAGCTTGGGGCCCGGACCCTCCTACAATGAGCAGTTCTTC; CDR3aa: CASSLGPGPSYNEQFF
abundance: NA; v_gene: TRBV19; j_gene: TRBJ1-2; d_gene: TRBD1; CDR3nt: TGTGCCAGTAGTCAACCACAGGGGTTAAATGGCTACACCTTC; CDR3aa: CASSQPQGLNGYTF
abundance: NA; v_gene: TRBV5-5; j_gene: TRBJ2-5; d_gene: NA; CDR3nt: TGTGCCAGCAGCCCCTTCCCCCGGGGGGCTAGGGAGACCCAGTACTTC; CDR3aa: CASSPFPRGARETQYF
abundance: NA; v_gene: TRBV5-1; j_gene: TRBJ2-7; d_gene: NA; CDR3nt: TGCGCCAGCAGCTTGGCGGCAGGCGAGCAGTACTTC; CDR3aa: CASSLAAGEQYF
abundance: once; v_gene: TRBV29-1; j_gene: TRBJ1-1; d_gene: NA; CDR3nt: TGCAGCGTCGCTTTCACTGAAGCTTTCTTT; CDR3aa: CSVAFTEAFF
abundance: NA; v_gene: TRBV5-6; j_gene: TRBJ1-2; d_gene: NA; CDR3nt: TGTGCCAGCAGCCCGCTCTTTGGAGGGGTAAACTATGGCTACACCTTC; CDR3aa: CASSPLFGGVNYGYTF
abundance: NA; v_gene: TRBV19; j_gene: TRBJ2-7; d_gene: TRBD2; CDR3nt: TGTGCCAGTAGCCTCCGAGCGGGAGGCCCTTACGAGCAGTACTTC; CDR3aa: CASSLRAGGPYEQYF